One sample yielded the 21 T cell receptor beta chains listed below, sequenced in a study of blood T cell repertoires in COVID-19. Here immunoSEQ multiplex PCR was the method, and the copy in TCRdb shows in-frame clones only, minus some. The table includes 150,000 to 200,000 clones, around 84% detected once. The sequenced sample consisted of peripheral blood. Receptors were obtained from a woman aged 80 or over with acute or convalescent COVID-19.

The J gene is TRBJ2-3, the V gene TRBV19; D might be TRBD2 (7 bases). Germline V gene sequence: CDR1 LNHDA, CDR2 SQIVND (reference sequence). CDR3 length equals 14 residues. V lost 4 bases, J lost 11 bases, and 19 bases lay in between. CDR3 in DNA: TGTGCCAGTAGTACCCGCGGGGGCGGCGGGGGGCAGTATTTT. Encoded protein: CASSTRGGGGGQYF.

The J gene is TRBJ1-1, the V gene TRBV2, with D possibly TRBD1 on 6 matching bases. Trimming left V 8 bases short and J 1 base short, with 11 bases between. The CDR3 loop spans 13 amino acids. Germline CDR1 SNHLY, CDR2 FYNNEI. Here the CDR3 reads CASQTGQNTEAFF. In DNA, the CDR3 is TGTGCCAGCCAGACAGGCCAGAACACTGAAGCTTTCTTT.

The chain uses TRBV6-6 and TRBJ2-1, with unresolved D. The germline V gene has CDR1 MNHNY and CDR2 SVGAGI (reference sequence). The V end was cut by 2 bases, the J end by 5 bases, with 7 bases between. CDR3 length: 13 residues. The CDR3 is CASSYNRNNEQFF. The CDR3, as DNA: TGTGCCAGCAGTTACAACAGAAACAATGAGCAGTTCTTC.

V usage is TRBV7-2 and J usage is TRBJ1-2; a weak D match, TRBD1 (6 bases). This CDR3 is built from 14 residues. The V end lost 4 bases, the J end lost 1 base, and 10 bases lay between the germline ends. The V gene's germline CDR1 is SGHTA and CDR2 FQGNSA. The CDR3 spells CASSWIRGNYGYTF. DNA for the CDR3: TGTGCCAGCAGCTGGATCAGGGGTAACTATGGCTACACCTTC.

The V call is TRBV11-2, the J call TRBJ2-2, with TRBD1 matching over 7 bases. Germline V CDR1 and CDR2: SGHAT, FQNNGV. V shed 1 base and J 3 bases; nucleotides not matched to a gene: 2. The CDR3 contains 15 residues. The CDR3 loop reads CASSLGTGHTGELFF. The CDR3 DNA follows: TGTGCCAGCAGCTTAGGGACAGGTCACACCGGGGAGCTGTTTTTT.

V is TRBV28 and J is TRBJ1-2, with 10 positions matching TRBD1. Trimming at V came to 4 bases and at J to 4 bases, leaving 3 bases not matched to a gene. Germline V gene sequence: CDR1 MDHEN, CDR2 SYDVKM. The CDR3 runs to 14 residues. The CDR3 DNA reads as TGTGCCAGCAGTTGGACAGGGGGGGCCTATGGCTACACCTTC. Protein: CASSWTGGAYGYTF.

The V gene is TRBV5-1, the J gene TRBJ2-2; perhaps TRBD1 as D (7 bases). V was trimmed by 6 bases and J by 6 bases, leaving 21 bases between them. The germline V gene has CDR1 SGHRS and CDR2 YFSETQ. The CDR3 has 16 amino acids. CDR3 nucleotide sequence: TGCGCCAGCACCAAGGGAGGAGGGGGCGCGGCCGGGGAGCTGTTTTTT. Translation: CASTKGGGGAAGELFF. The variable domain in full, completed from reference TRBV5-1 and TRBJ2-2, reads KAGVTQTPRYLIKTRGQQVTLSCSPISGHRSVSWYQQTPGQGLQFLFEYFSETQRNKGNFPGRFSGRQFSNSRSEMNVSTLELGDSALYLCASTKGGGGAAGELFFGEGSRLTVL.

This chain joins TRBV27 and TRBJ1-6, with D maybe TRBD1 (5 bases). Per the germline V gene, CDR1 is MNHEY and CDR2 is SMNVEV (reference sequence). The length of the CDR3 is 13 residues. Between the trimmed V and J ends, which lost 2 bases and 9 bases, there was a span of 8 bases. This CDR3 is CASSLTRGSPLHF. CDR3 nucleotides: TGTGCCAGCAGTTTAACAAGGGGTTCACCCCTCCACTTT.

The rearrangement uses TRBV5-5 and TRBJ2-2, with 8 bases that match TRBD1. Germline V gene data show CDR1 as SGHKS and CDR2 as YYEKEE (reference sequence). Trimming removed 4 bases from V and 4 bases from J; junction bases left unmatched: 12. The CDR3 sequence is 17 residues long. CDR3 protein: CASSPQRTGRATGELFF. As DNA, the CDR3 is TGTGCCAGCAGCCCCCAGCGGACAGGGCGTGCCACCGGGGAGCTGTTTTTT.

V usage is TRBV6-5 and J usage is TRBJ1-5, with 7 bases identical to TRBD1. V was clipped by 7 bases and J by 6 bases; unmatched bases: 9. This CDR3 contains 14 residues. Germline V gives CDR1 MNHEY, CDR2 SVGAGI. CDR3 in amino acids: CASTPTGAGQPQHF. The CDR3, as DNA: TGTGCCAGCACCCCTACAGGGGCGGGTCAGCCCCAGCATTTT.

This clone was seen more than once but under ten times. The chain combines TRBV4-2 with TRBJ2-3; weak D call: TRBD2 (6 bases). Per the germline V gene, CDR1 is LGHNA and CDR2 is YNFKEQ. The CDR3 totals 14 residues. The V and J ends lost 7 bases and 4 bases respectively, with 15 bases between them. The CDR3 here is CASNPTREADTQYF. In DNA, the CDR3 is TGTGCCAGCAACCCGACTAGGGAGGCAGATACGCAGTATTTT.

This chain uses TRBV5-4 with TRBJ2-2, with 7 bases fitting TRBD2. CDR3 size: 13 residues. V trimming: 0 bases; J trimming: 7 bases; junction bases outside the gene matches: 0. Germline V gives CDR1 SGHNT, CDR2 YYREEE (reference sequence). The CDR3 loop is CASSLAGGGELFF. CDR3 sequence (DNA): TGTGCCAGCAGCTTGGCGGGGGGCGGGGAGCTGTTTTTT.

This chain links TRBV27 with TRBJ2-7, with 10 positions matching TRBD2. The germline gives CDR1 MNHEY, CDR2 SMNVEV (reference sequence). There are 14 residues in the CDR3. V was clipped by 6 bases and J by 7 bases; unmatched bases: 9. CDR3 sequence reads: CASRRPGLAREQYF. CDR3 sequence (DNA): TGTGCCAGCAGACGCCCGGGACTAGCGCGGGAGCAGTACTTC.

J is TRBJ2-5 and V is TRBV3-1 (or the pseudogene TRBV3-2); 9 nucleotides align to TRBD1. The junction had 7 bases not matched to a gene; V was cut back by 4 bases and J by 4 bases. There are 15 residues in the CDR3. Germline CDR1 and CDR2: LGHDT and YNNKEL (reference sequence). This chain's CDR3 is CASSLRTGVIETQYF. CDR3 DNA sequence: TGTGCCAGCAGCCTCAGGACAGGGGTGATAGAGACCCAGTACTTC.

This clone was recorded once. The chain carries TRBV9 and TRBJ1-3, with TRBD1 matching over 8 bases. Germline assignment: CDR1 SGDLS and CDR2 YYNGEE. V was clipped by 3 bases and J by 0 bases; unmatched bases: 5. The CDR3 has 16 amino acids. CDR3 loop: CASSERTGHSGNTIYF. CDR3 nucleotides: TGTGCCAGCAGCGAGCGGACAGGGCACTCTGGAAACACCATATATTTT.

This clone was counted only a few times. The chain uses TRBV11-2 and TRBJ2-3; D uncertain. Germline CDR1 SGHAT, CDR2 FQNNGV. The CDR3 loop spans 14 amino acids. Trimming shortened V by 5 bases and J by 3 bases, and 12 bases separated the two germline ends. CDR3 protein: CASSVQPSTDTQYF. The DNA of the CDR3 is TGTGCCAGCAGCGTACAGCCTTCAACAGATACGCAGTATTTT.

The V call is TRBV11-2, the J call TRBJ2-5, with 9 bases matching TRBD2. The length of the CDR3 is 15 residues. The V segment lost 5 bases and the J segment 0 bases; nucleotides outside the gene matches: 4. CDR1 is SGHAT, CDR2 FQNNGV, per germline. CDR3 region: CASSQAGGNQETQYF. The CDR3 nucleotides are TGTGCCAGCAGCCAGGCGGGGGGGAACCAAGAGACCCAGTACTTC. The whole variable domain, remainder taken from reference TRBV11-2 and TRBJ2-5, is EAGVAQSPRYKIIEKRQSVAFWCNPISGHATLYWYQQILGQGPKLLIQFQNNGVVDDSQLPKDRFSAERLKGVDSTLKIQPAKLEDSAVYLCASSQAGGNQETQYFGPGTRLLVL.

The rearrangement uses TRBV7-2 and TRBJ2-1; 8 bases are shared with TRBD1. The CDR3 is 15 amino acids. Germline lookup yields CDR1 SGHTA and CDR2 FQGNSA. V trimming: 1 base; J trimming: 4 bases; junction bases outside the gene matches: 3. CDR3 sequence reads: CASSLEGQVYNEQFF. The CDR3 DNA follows: TGTGCCAGCAGCTTAGAGGGACAGGTGTACAATGAGCAGTTCTTC.

The chain carries TRBV6-5 and TRBJ2-2; D possibly corresponds to TRBD1 (6 bases). The CDR3 consists of 16 residues. The V and J ends lost 4 bases and 5 bases respectively, with 17 bases between them. Germline assignment: CDR1 MNHEY and CDR2 SVGAGI. CDR3: CASSLTIGGGTGELFF. CDR3 DNA: TGTGCCAGCAGTTTGACGATAGGGGGTGGGACCGGGGAGCTGTTTTTT.

This clone appeared a single time. The V gene is TRBV9, the J gene TRBJ2-1; 10 bases map to TRBD2. Germline V CDR1 and CDR2: SGDLS, YYNGEE. After removal of 2 bases from V and 7 bases from J, the junction contained 6 bases not matched to a gene. This CDR3 contains 15 residues. CDR3 DNA: TGTGCCAGCAGCGTGACGGGACTAGCGCAGAATGAGCAGTTCTTC. Translation: CASSVTGLAQNEQFF.

The V and J genes are TRBV29-1 and TRBJ2-7, with 7 bases aligning to TRBD1. This CDR3 spans 13 amino acids. Germline values: CDR1 SQVTM, CDR2 ANQGSEA. Trimming removed 5 bases from V and 3 bases from J; junction bases left unmatched: 7. DNA for the CDR3: TGCAGCGTTACGACAGGGTCTAACTACGAGCAGTACTTC. It is translated as CSVTTGSNYEQYF.